The T cell receptor (beta chain) described here comes from a study of graft-versus-host responses after intestinal transplantation. Produced via immunoSEQ multiplex PCR; TCRdb's table is partial and in-frame only. There are roughly 21,000 clones in the sample; approximately 40% occur only once, and approximately 1.6% lies in the top ten. CDR1 is MNHEY, CDR2 SVGAGI, per germline. The CDR3 extends over 15 amino acids. The V and J ends lost 2 bases and 6 bases respectively, with 14 bases between them. Responders (roughly 200,000, CFSE-labeled) were co-plated with roughly 200,000 irradiated, violet-dye-labeled stimulators.

Sequenced here: alloreactive CD8+ T cells from a mixed lymphocyte reaction culture, sampled before intestinal transplant. Subset of the sample: CFSE-low proliferating T cells sorted from approximately six-day pre-transplant mixed lymphocyte reaction (GvH or HvG direction). This receptor was identified in a human patient who received an intestinal transplant. V usage is TRBV6-5 and J usage is TRBJ1-5; D may be TRBD1 (6 bases). For the CDR3, the DNA is TGTGCCAGCAGTTACGTCCCAGGGGTAGCTCAGCCCCAGCATTTT. Protein sequence: CASSYVPGVAQPQHF.